This TCR beta chain appears in the sequencing data of a study of cytomegalovirus exposure and HLA in healthy donors. J gave up 3 bases and V 6 bases, and 14 bases lay outside the gene matches. This CDR3 region has 18 residues. The germline gives CDR1 LGHNA, CDR2 YNFKEQ. This clone has just a few counts. Primers: 60 Vbeta forward and 13 Jbeta reverse. This table comes from immunoSEQ multiplex PCR, and its TCRdb copy is limited to in-frame clones, with some not included. This table holds under 150,000 clones, about 9.2% found once. The sequencing input was PBMCs. This TCR was recovered from a woman between 40 and 50 years old in good health and CMV-seropositive. The V call is TRBV4-2, the J call TRBJ2-5; 12 bases agree with TRBD2. The CDR3 protein is CASRLGLAGFGGEETQYF. The CDR3 DNA reads as TGTGCCAGCAGGCTCGGACTAGCGGGGTTCGGGGGGGAAGAGACCCAGTACTTC.